This T cell receptor beta chain was profiled in a study of response to subunit inactivated influenza vaccine. Via MiXCR, TCRdb re-called the RT-PCR reads, giving one row per CDR3 protein. The sample has hundreds of thousands of distinct CDR3 sequences; 11% to 15% are singletons. This CDR3 is built from 15 residues. Trimming pared 7 bases from V and 9 bases from J, leaving 22 bases between. The germline V gene has CDR1 MDHEN and CDR2 SYDVKM. The source of this sequence is a man aged 50-60 years who received an inactivated influenza vaccine. The chain links TRBV28 to TRBJ2-4; D is possibly TRBD2 (7 bases). The source material was PBMCs from blood, sampled roughly 15 days before vaccination. CDR3 in amino acids: CASTPQGGAQGIQYF. The DNA of the CDR3 is TGTGCCAGCACCCCTCAAGGGGGGGCGCAGGGCATTCAGTACTTC.